This T cell receptor (beta chain) was captured in a study of blood T cell repertoires in COVID-19 (dated by TCRdb to 2018 to 2021). Regarding the study in general: The collaborator samples originated in the United States, Italy and Spain and spanned the acute and convalescent phases of COVID-19. The samples were drawn from the first 160 participants of the ongoing ImmuneRACE study and from over 950 subjects provided by 6 global collaborators. The prospective study material was composed of cDNA or gDNA derived from T cells, B-cell-depleted T cells, or PBMCs. The repertoires were released in a freely available public database meant as a resource for research on the immune response to SARS-CoV-2. A de-identified subject ID, COVID-19 status, age in years and sex were almost always included in the sample metadata. Where available, HLA class I and class II types were obtained from metadata supplied by the sample provider rather than from assay-based typing. The dataset comprised deeply sampled blood TCRbeta repertoires from subjects exposed to, actively infected with, or recovered from COVID-19.

Collaborating institutions collected whole blood in K2EDTA tubes following their own protocols. For TCRbeta analysis, collaborator samples were shipped as frozen whole blood, as isolated PBMCs, or as DNA extracted from either sample type. Results and caveats for the whole study, not just this receptor: The quantity of clinical and demographic metadata differed by source and by participant and was supplied without curation.

TCRbeta CDR3 regions were amplified from genomic DNA using the immunoSEQ Assay, a bias-controlled multiplex PCR. Per the original workflow: Within the assay, amplification of reference gene primers was used to estimate how many nucleated cells each sample contained. To quantify the absolute abundance of each unique TCRbeta CDR3 rearrangement, sequence reads were collapsed and filtered. For each sample, productive Simpson clonality was calculated as the square root of Simpson's diversity index across productive rearrangements. TCRdb stores this immuneACCESS table with in-frame sequences only. Part of the clones is absent; in the studies checked, under half of the shortfall reflects unresolved V genes, and no reason is known for the rest. Clonal size and the V and J genes are those of that table, whereas D and trimming came from the DNA. This sample lists around 69,000 clones; about four fifths were detected once. More than 20% of the sample belongs to the ten largest clones.

V lost 4 bases and J lost 3 bases, and the count of bases not matched to a germline gene is 9. Including the terminal cysteine and phenylalanine, the CDR3 comprises 15 residues. Just the 45-base CDR3 DNA is kept, in frame starting at base 1. CDR1 SGHDN and CDR2 FVKESK are derived from the germline V gene. Remarks on this clone: It has no known antigen specificity. No per-base quality is available; no much larger clone lies one base away.

Sample: peripheral blood. The chain is assembled from TRBV14 and TRBJ2-7, with 7 bases matching TRBD1. This sequence originates from a woman aged 65 to 85 with acute or convalescent COVID-19. The sequence in DNA is TGTGCCAGCAGCCCAATCGGGCAGGGGGTCTACGAGCAGTACTTC. The resulting protein is CASSPIGQGVYEQYF.